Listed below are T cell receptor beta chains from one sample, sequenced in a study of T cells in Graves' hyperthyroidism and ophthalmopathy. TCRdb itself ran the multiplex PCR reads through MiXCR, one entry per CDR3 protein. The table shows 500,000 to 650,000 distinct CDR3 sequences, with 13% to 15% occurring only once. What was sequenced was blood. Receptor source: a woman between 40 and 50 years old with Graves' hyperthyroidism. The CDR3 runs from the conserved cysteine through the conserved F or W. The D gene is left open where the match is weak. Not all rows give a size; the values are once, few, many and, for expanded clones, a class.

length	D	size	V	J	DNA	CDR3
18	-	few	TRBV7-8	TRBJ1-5	TGTGCCAGCAGCTTAGAGGGTTTATTGGGACTTAGCAATCAGCCCCAGCATTTT	CASSLEGLLGLSNQPQHF
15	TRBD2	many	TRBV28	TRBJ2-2	TGTGCCAGCAGTCTAGCGGGAGTGAACACCGGGGAGCTGTTTTTT	CASSLAGVNTGELFF
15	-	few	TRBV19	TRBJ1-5	TGTGCCAGTAGTATAATTGACAATAGCAATCAGCCCCAGCATTTT	CASSIIDNSNQPQHF
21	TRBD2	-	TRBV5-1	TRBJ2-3	TGCGCCAGCAGCTTGAATAGCGGGAGGGCCTCGATTACCTCGAGCACAGATACGCAGTATTTT	CASSLNSGRASITSSTDTQYF
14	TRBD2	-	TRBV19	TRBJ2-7	TGTGCCAGTCGCCCCTTGGCGGGAGTGGGTGAGCAGTACTTC	CASRPLAGVGEQYF
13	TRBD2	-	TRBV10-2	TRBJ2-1	TGCGCCATCGGGACTAGCGGGGGGGGGGAGCAGTTCTTC	CAIGTSGGGEQFF
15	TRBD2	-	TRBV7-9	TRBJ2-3	TGTGCCAGCAGCTCAATGGGCGGGAGTACAGATACGCAGTATTTT	CASSSMGGSTDTQYF
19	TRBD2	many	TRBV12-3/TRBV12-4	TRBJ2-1	TGTGCCAGCAGTCTGAAGGACAGGGGACTAGCGGGAGCCCTCTATGAGCAGTTCTTC	CASSLKDRGLAGALYEQFF
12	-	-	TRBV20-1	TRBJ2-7	TGCAGTTCGGCCCGGGGTGTCGACGAGCAGTACTTC	CSSARGVDEQYF
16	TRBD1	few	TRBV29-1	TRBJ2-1	TGCAGCGTTGGACGGGACAGGCCCTACACCTACAATGAGCAGTTCTTC	CSVGRDRPYTYNEQFF
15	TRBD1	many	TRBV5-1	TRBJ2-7	TGCGCCAGCAGCTTGGGGACAGGGCAGTACTACGAGCAGTACTTC	CASSLGTGQYYEQYF
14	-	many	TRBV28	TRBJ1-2	TGTGCCAGCAGTCCCTCTTGGGGGAACTATGGCTACACCTTC	CASSPSWGNYGYTF
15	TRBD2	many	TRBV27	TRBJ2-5	TGTGCCAGCAGGCTAGCGGGAGCGGGGGGAGAGACCCAGTACTTC	CASRLAGAGGETQYF
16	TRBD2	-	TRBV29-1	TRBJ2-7	TGCAGCGTTGAAGATCAGACTAGCGGGAGTCTATACGAGCAGTACTTC	CSVEDQTSGSLYEQYF
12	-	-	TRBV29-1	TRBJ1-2	TGCAGCATAAGCCGGGGGAGAGATGGCTACACCTTC	CSISRGRDGYTF
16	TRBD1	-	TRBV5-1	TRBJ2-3	TGCGCCAGCAGCATACCCACAGGGGGCGCGACAGATACGCAGTATTTT	CASSIPTGGATDTQYF
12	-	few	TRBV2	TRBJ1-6	TGTGCCAGCAGTGAAGGCCCCGGAACCCTCCACTTT	CASSEGPGTLHF
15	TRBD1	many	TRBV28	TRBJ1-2	TGTGCCAGCAGTCCGACTGCTACAGGGGGCTCTGGCTACACCTTC	CASSPTATGGSGYTF
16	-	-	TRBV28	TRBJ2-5	TGTGCCAGCAGGGAACCGGGACGCGGGGCCCGGGAGACCCAGTACTTC	CASREPGRGARETQYF
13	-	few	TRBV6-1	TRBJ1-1	TGTGCCAGCAGGTCAGACTGGAACACTGAAGCTTTCTTT	CASRSDWNTEAFF
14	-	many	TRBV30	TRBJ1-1	TGTGCCTGGAGTCCGCGGACGGAGAACACTGAAGCTTTCTTT	CAWSPRTENTEAFF
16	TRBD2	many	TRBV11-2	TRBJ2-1	TGTGCCAGCAGCTTAGTGTGGGGGCCTAGCGGGCCTGAGCAGTTCTTC	CASSLVWGPSGPEQFF
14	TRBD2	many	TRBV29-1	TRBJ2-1	TGCAGCGTCAGTCAGCGGGAGAGAGGCAATGAGCAGTTCTTC	CSVSQRERGNEQFF
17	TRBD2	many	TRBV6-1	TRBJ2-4	TGTGCCAGCAGTGAAATCCAGGGACTACTAGCCAAAAACATTCAGTACTTC	CASSEIQGLLAKNIQYF
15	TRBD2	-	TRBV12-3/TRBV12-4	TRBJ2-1	TGTGCCAGCAGCCACCACCGGGGGGGCGACAATGAGCAGTTCTTC	CASSHHRGGDNEQFF
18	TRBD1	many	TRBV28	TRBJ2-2	TGTGCCAGCAAACCGACGGGACAGGGATCATGGGGCACCGGGGAGCTGTTTTTT	CASKPTGQGSWGTGELFF
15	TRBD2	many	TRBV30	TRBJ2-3	TGTGCCTGGAAAAGACTAGCGGGGATCACAGATACGCAGTATTTT	CAWKRLAGITDTQYF
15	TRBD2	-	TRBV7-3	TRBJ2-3	TGTGCCAGCAGCCCCGCCCTAGCGGGCACAGATACGCAGTATTTT	CASSPALAGTDTQYF
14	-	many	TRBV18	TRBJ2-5	TGTGCCAGCTCACCAGACAGGTTGAGGGAGACCCAGTACTTC	CASSPDRLRETQYF
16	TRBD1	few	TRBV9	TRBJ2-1	TGTGCCAGCAGCGTAGGGGGGGGACAGGGGAACAATGAGCAGTTCTTC	CASSVGGGQGNNEQFF
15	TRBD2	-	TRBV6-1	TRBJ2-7	TGTGCCAGCACCGACGTGGCGGGAGGGGAAAGCGAGCAGTACTTC	CASTDVAGGESEQYF
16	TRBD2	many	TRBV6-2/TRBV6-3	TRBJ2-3	TGTGCCAGCAGTCATTCTAGCGGAGGAGGCACAGATACGCAGTATTTT	CASSHSSGGGTDTQYF
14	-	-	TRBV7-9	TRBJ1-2	TGTGCCAGCAGCTTACTGGCGGATGACTATGGCTACACCTTC	CASSLLADDYGYTF
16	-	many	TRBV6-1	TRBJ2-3	TGTGCCAGCAGTCCCCAACTAGGGGGGGGTTCAGATACGCAGTATTTT	CASSPQLGGGSDTQYF
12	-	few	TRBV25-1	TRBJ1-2	TGTGCCAGCAGTGAGGCAGGGTGGGGCTACACCTTC	CASSEAGWGYTF
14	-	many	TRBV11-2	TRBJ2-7	TGTGCCAGCAGCTTATCCGATGTCAGCTACGAGCAGTACTTC	CASSLSDVSYEQYF
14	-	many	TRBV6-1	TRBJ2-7	TGTGCCAGCAGTGGGACGCGGTCCCCCAACGAGCAGTACTTC	CASSGTRSPNEQYF
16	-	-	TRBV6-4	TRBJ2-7	TGTGCCAGCAGTGACCCTCGTCCAGGGGTGGCCTACGAGCAGTACTTC	CASSDPRPGVAYEQYF
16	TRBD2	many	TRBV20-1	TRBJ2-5	TGCAGTGTTAATTCCGGGACTAGTTGGACCGCGGAGACCCAGTACTTC	CSVNSGTSWTAETQYF
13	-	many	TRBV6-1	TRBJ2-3	TGTGCCAGCAGTGTCACTAGAGGGGATACGCAGTATTTT	CASSVTRGDTQYF
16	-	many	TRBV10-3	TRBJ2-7	TGTGCCATCAGTCCGGGAGAAGATATCCTCACCGCCGAGCAGTACTTC	CAISPGEDILTAEQYF
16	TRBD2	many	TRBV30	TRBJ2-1	TGTGCCTGGAGTTCCCCGCTGGCTAGCGGGAGGAATGAGCAGTTCTTC	CAWSSPLASGRNEQFF
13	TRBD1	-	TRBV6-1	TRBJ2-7	TGTGCCAGCAGTACCCCGACAGGGCGCGAGCAGTACTTC	CASSTPTGREQYF
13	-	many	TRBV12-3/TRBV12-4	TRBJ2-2	TGTGCCAGCAGTTTAGTCGGGACCCGGGAGCTGTTTTTT	CASSLVGTRELFF
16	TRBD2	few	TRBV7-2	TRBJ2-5	TGTGCCAGCAGCTCTTCCCTAGCGGTGAATGAAGAGACCCAGTACTTC	CASSSSLAVNEETQYF
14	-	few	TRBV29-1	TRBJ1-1	TGCAGCGCCCACACAACAGGGTCGGACACTGAAGCTTTCTTT	CSAHTTGSDTEAFF
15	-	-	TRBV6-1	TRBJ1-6	TGTGCCAGCACCTCCCCGTTGGACGCAGCTTCACCCCTCCACTTT	CASTSPLDAASPLHF
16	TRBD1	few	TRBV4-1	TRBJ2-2	TGCGCCAGCAAGAGCGACAGGGGGGATCGGAGCGGGGAGCTGTTTTTT	CASKSDRGDRSGELFF
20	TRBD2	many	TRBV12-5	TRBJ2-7	TGTGCTAGTGGTCTCAGGACAGACTATGGACTAGCGGGAGGACCTCCCGAGCAGTACTTC	CASGLRTDYGLAGGPPEQYF
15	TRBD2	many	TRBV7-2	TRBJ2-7	TGTGCCAGCAGCACAACGGGACTAGGTTACTACGAGCAGTACTTC	CASSTTGLGYYEQYF
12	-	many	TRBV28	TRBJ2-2	TGTGCCAGCACCACCGGGGGGCGGGAGCTGTTTTTT	CASTTGGRELFF
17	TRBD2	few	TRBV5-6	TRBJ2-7	TGTGCCAGCAGCGTACTTCTTGCGGGAGGCCGTCGGTTCGAGCAGTACTTC	CASSVLLAGGRRFEQYF
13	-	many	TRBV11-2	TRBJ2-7	TGTGCCAGCAGCTTCCCGGGAACCTACGAGCAGTACTTC	CASSFPGTYEQYF
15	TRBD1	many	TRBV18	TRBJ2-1	TGTGCCAGCTCACCCCTCTGGACAGGGAAGGATGAGCAGTTCTTC	CASSPLWTGKDEQFF
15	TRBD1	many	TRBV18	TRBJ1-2	TGTGCCAGCTCATCCGGGACAGGGGGCAACTATGGCTACACCTTC	CASSSGTGGNYGYTF
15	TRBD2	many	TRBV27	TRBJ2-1	TGTGCCAGCAGTTTATCGGGAGGGCGGTACAATGAGCAGTTCTTC	CASSLSGGRYNEQFF
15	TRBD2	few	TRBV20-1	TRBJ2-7	TGCAGTGCACCACATCCGGGGGGGCGGGGCTACGAGCAGTACTTC	CSAPHPGGRGYEQYF
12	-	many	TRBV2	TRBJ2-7	TGTGCCAGCAGCGGGGACGTGGACGAGCAGTACTTC	CASSGDVDEQYF
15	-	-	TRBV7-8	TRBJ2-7	TGTGCCAGCAGCTTAGTCGGGGGGCGGACCTACGAGCAGTACTTC	CASSLVGGRTYEQYF